This T cell receptor beta chain derives from a study of cytomegalovirus exposure and HLA in healthy donors. Germline CDR1 reads MNHNY; CDR2 reads SVGAGI (reference sequence). Trimming pared 0 bases from V and 3 bases from J, leaving 12 bases between. The CDR3 consists of 16 residues. For this clone: Its matching antigen is unknown.

General study points: Evidence from a later analysis indicated that most CMV-associated TCR beta chains looked HLA-restricted. Researchers counted 164 TCR beta chains as cytomegalovirus-associated.

A multiplex PCR was run with 60 Vbeta primers and 13 Jbeta primers. Clones were read by immunoSEQ multiplex PCR, and TCRdb kept only the in-frame ones, dropping some. The sample comprises 250,000 to 300,000 clones, about 90% of which are singletons, and 1.7% rests with the top ten. The sample taken for sequencing was PBMCs. This TCR derives from a girl aged 2-10 years in good health and CMV-seronegative. The chain recombines TRBV6-6 with TRBJ1-5; no firm D call. As DNA, the CDR3 is TGTGCCAGCAGTTACTCCGGTGGGCCGACCAATCAGCCCCAGCATTTT. Translated, it gives CASSYSGGPTNQPQHF.